This T cell receptor (beta chain) was captured in a study of CD8 T cells in Susac syndrome. V was pared by 0 bases and J by 7 bases, with 13 bases between. CDR3 length: 14 amino acids. Germline CDR1 reads GTSNPN; CDR2 reads SVGIG (reference sequence). TCR beta sequencing covered blood CD8+ and CD4+ T cells. Control patients had untreated stable or active relapsing-remitting multiple sclerosis by revised McDonald criteria. Both CD4+ and CD8+ T cells were negatively isolated, and TEMRA cells underwent FACS enrichment. Reverse transcription of about 0.5 to 1 ug RNA was carried out with random hexamers. Across 54 Vbeta and 13 Jbeta, immunoSEQ multiplex PCR amplified TCR beta CDR3. Each CDR3 protein is one row after TCRdb ran MiXCR on the immunoSEQ multiplex PCR reads. Of 190,000 or so distinct CDR3 sequences detected, around 96% appear once; the ten largest clones hold about 0.087%.

The chain employs TRBV30 and TRBJ1-3, with no clear D. Material: CD4+ T cells from PBMCs. The TCR was taken from a human donor with multiple sclerosis. The CDR3 here is CAWSVPDPGNTIYF. CDR3 nucleotide sequence: TGTGCCTGGAGTGTACCCGATCCGGGGAACACCATATATTTT.